This passage covers 3 T cell receptor beta chains from one sample sequenced in a study of T cell repertoires in cytomegalovirus infection. TCRdb recomputed calls from the reads with MiXCR, one row per CDR3 protein. Of 80,000 or so distinct CDR3 sequences listed, roughly 37% are singletons. The antigens these receptors bind are not known. The source material was CD8+ T cells from cultured PBMCs, sampled from culture after CMV antigen stimulation. These TCRs come from a human donor in good health (CMV status not recorded). Some clones in this sample may be carry-over from other donors' samples.

The gene calls are TRBV12-3 or TRBV12-4 and TRBJ1-1; 7 nucleotides align to TRBD1. V lost 5 bases and J lost 12; bases outside the gene matches: 9. The CDR3 covers 12 residues. The CDR3 loop is CASSGGRGKPFF. CDR3 DNA sequence: TGTGCCAGCAGTGGAGGCAGGGGGAAACCTTTCTTT.

V is TRBV6-5 and J is TRBJ2-3, with D possibly matching TRBD1 (6 bases). V lost 5 bases, J lost 1 base, and 10 bases lay in between. The V gene's germline CDR1 is MNHEY and CDR2 SVGAGI. The CDR3 length is 14 residues. This CDR3 is CASSTGIRTDTQYF. As DNA, the CDR3 is TGTGCCAGCAGTACAGGGATTCGCACAGATACGCAGTATTTT.

This sequence joins TRBV27 and TRBJ1-1; D may be TRBD1 (6 bases). The CDR3 sequence is 15 residues long. V was shortened by 5 bases and J by 1 base, with 14 bases between the two germline ends. CDR1 and CDR2 from the germline V gene are MNHEY and SMNVEV (reference sequence). In DNA form, the CDR3 reads TGTGCCAGCAGTACCAGGGGAGGCCGGAACACTGAAGCTTTCTTT. Translation gives CASSTRGGRNTEAFF.